This T cell receptor (beta chain) comes out of a study of cytomegalovirus exposure and HLA in healthy donors. Trimming took 5 bases from V and 0 from J, leaving 14 bases between them. This CDR3 comprises 17 residues. The germline gives CDR1 SEHNR, CDR2 FQNEAQ (reference sequence). A multiplex PCR was run with 60 Vbeta primers and 13 Jbeta primers. Assay used: immunoSEQ multiplex PCR; TCRdb lists only in-frame clones, some missing. The data show about 200,000 clones, around 82% seen once. The V and J genes are TRBV7-9 and TRBJ2-6; tentative D call: TRBD1 (6 bases). The origin of this receptor is a young woman in good health and CMV-seronegative. What was sequenced was PBMCs. CDR3 residues: CASSPQGWSSGANVLTF. In nucleotides, the CDR3 is TGTGCCAGCAGCCCCCAGGGGTGGAGCTCTGGGGCCAACGTCCTGACTTTC.